The sequence of this T cell receptor beta chain was determined in a study of preoperative IRX-2 immunotherapy in early breast cancer. Treatment indicated: preoperative locoregional IRX-2 cytokine immunotherapy. Samples came from a phase Ib trial of preoperative locoregional IRX-2 cytokine immunotherapy. The CDR3 consists of 18 residues. The V gene lost 0 bases and the J gene lost 0 bases, with 14 bases spanning the gap. The germline V gene has CDR1 MGHRA and CDR2 YSYEKL. Clones were sequenced by immunoSEQ multiplex PCR, and TCRdb holds only the in-frame ones, with some missing. The data contain approximately 98,000 clones, about nine tenths of them seen just once; the ten biggest clones take up about 2.1%.

The TCR was taken from a human donor with breast cancer. The input for sequencing was tumor tissue, taken after IRX-2 immunotherapy. This chain uses TRBV4-1 with TRBJ1-4; D not resolved. This CDR3 reads CASSQDWAAVATNEKLFF. As DNA, the CDR3 is TGCGCCAGCAGCCAAGATTGGGCGGCAGTTGCAACTAATGAAAAACTGTTTTTT.